What follows describes a single TCR beta chain. Per sample, approximately 550 nanograms of biopsy DNA were TCRB immunosequenced. Assay used: immunoSEQ multiplex PCR; TCRdb lists only in-frame clones, some missing. The data hold about 15,000 clones, with roughly three quarters observed a single time. These data are taken from a study of T cell repertoires in ileal Crohn's disease. At the level of the study: Median disease duration was about eight years; roughly 35% smoked at surgery.

The time point here: neoterminal ileum biopsy at postoperative endoscopy, about 6 months after surgery. Adults with ileal or ileocolonic Crohn's disease and an indication for resection were eligible. The germline CDR1 and CDR2 sequences are SGHTA and FQGNSA. CDR3 size: 15 residues. Trimming shortened V by 0 bases and J by 5 bases, and 10 bases separated the two germline ends. Material: ileal tissue. The chain has TRBV7-2 and TRBJ1-4; D remains ambiguous. This clonotype originated in an adult with Crohn's disease. CDR3 loop: CASSLAAGRNEKLFF. In DNA, the CDR3 is TGTGCCAGCAGCTTAGCAGCAGGACGGAATGAAAAACTGTTTTTT.